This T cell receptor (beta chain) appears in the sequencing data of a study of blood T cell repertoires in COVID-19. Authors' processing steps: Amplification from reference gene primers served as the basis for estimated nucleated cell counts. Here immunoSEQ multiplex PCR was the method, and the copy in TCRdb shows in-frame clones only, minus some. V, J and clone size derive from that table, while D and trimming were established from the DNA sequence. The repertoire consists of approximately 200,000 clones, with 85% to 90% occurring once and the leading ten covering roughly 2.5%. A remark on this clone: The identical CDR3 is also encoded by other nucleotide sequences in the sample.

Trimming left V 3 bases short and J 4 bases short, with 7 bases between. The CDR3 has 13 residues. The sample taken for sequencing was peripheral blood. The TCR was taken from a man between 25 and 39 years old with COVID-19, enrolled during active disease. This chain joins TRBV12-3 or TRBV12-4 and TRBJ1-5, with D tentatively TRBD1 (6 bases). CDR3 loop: CASSLTGNQPQHF. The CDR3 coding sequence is TGTGCCAGCAGTTTGACAGGTAATCAGCCCCAGCATTTT.